Shown below are 3 T cell receptor beta chains from a single sample sequenced in a study of cytomegalovirus exposure and HLA in healthy donors. Researchers ran the PCR with 60 Vbeta and 13 Jbeta primers. Data came from immunoSEQ multiplex PCR; TCRdb stores just in-frame clones and leaves some out. The table lists roughly 120,000 clones, roughly 62% of them singletons. Sequencing was carried out using PBMCs. Receptor source: a man aged 30 to 45 in good health and CMV-seropositive.

In its sample, this clone was seen once. The chain recombines TRBV2 with TRBJ1-1; D unclear. The CDR3 extends over 15 amino acids. Trimming took off 6 bases at V and 0 bases at J, with 14 bases between the two ends. Germline CDR1 SNHLY, CDR2 FYNNEI. For the CDR3, the DNA is TGTGCCAGCAGCGGCGGCAGATCTGTGAACACTGAAGCTTTCTTT. Protein sequence: CASSGGRSVNTEAFF.

This chain joins TRBV9 and TRBJ2-5; weak D call: TRBD2 (5 bases). Germline V gene lookup returns CDR1 SGDLS and CDR2 YYNGEE. The CDR3 contains 12 residues. V gave up 6 bases and J gave up 5 bases, with 11 bases separating them. Here the CDR3 reads CASTVARETQYF. The CDR3 region has the DNA TGTGCCAGCACTGTAGCGCGGGAGACCCAGTACTTC.

This clone was seen a handful of times. The chain carries TRBV5-5 and TRBJ1-1, with TRBD1 matching over 10 bases. The trim removed 4 bases at V and 4 bases at J, leaving 10 bases unmatched. This CDR3 has 16 residues. CDR1 is SGHKS, CDR2 YYEKEE, per germline (reference sequence). CDR3 DNA sequence: TGTGCCAGCAGCGACAGGGGGCCCCAGGGGGGCACTGAAGCTTTCTTT. This encodes CASSDRGPQGGTEAFF.